The 7 T cell receptor beta chains presented below share a single source sample, sequenced in a study of neurological immune-mediated disorders. Each CDR3 protein gets one entry after TCRdb re-called the 5' RACE reads with MiXCR. The table has about 21,000 distinct CDR3 sequences, 5% to 7% seen once. Sequencing used CD8+ T cells from blood. The origin of the receptors is a young man in good health.

This clonotype appeared many times. The J gene is TRBJ2-1, the V gene TRBV6-2 or TRBV6-3; D may match TRBD1 or TRBD2 (5 bases each). This CDR3 is 13 amino acids long. Germline loops: CDR1 MNHEY, CDR2 SVGEGT. The ends were cut back, 8 bases at V and 9 bases at J, with 17 bases in the middle. CDR3 in DNA: TGTGCCAGCGGGGGAAACTACATTGGTGAGCAGTTCTTC. Amino acids: CASGGNYIGEQFF.

This clonotype has at least ten counts. The V gene is TRBV27, the J gene TRBJ2-2; D uncertain. V shed 5 bases and J shed 1 base, with 8 bases lying between them. The CDR3 consists of 14 residues. The germline gives CDR1 MNHEY, CDR2 SMNVEV (reference sequence). The chain's CDR3 is CASSGVLNTGELFF. CDR3 DNA sequence: TGTGCCAGCAGTGGGGTATTGAACACCGGGGAGCTGTTTTTT.

This clonotype was seen repeatedly, ten times or more. The V and J genes are TRBV9 and TRBJ1-4, with a tentative D call TRBD1 (5 bases). V lost 3 bases to trimming and J lost 6 bases, with 18 bases between them. The CDR3 loop spans 16 amino acids. Germline V gene data show CDR1 as SGDLS and CDR2 as YYNGEE. CDR3 bases: TGTGCCAGCAGCGCTCATGGGGCAGACCTCCATGAAAAACTGTTTTTT. As protein: CASSAHGADLHEKLFF.

The table lists this clonotype with many counts. The chain combines TRBV20-1 with TRBJ1-3, with D possibly being TRBD1 (6 bases). V was cut by 0 bases and J by 3 bases, with 15 bases left in between. CDR1 and CDR2 from the germline V gene are DFQATT and SNEGSKA (reference sequence). This CDR3 has 16 amino acids. CDR3 coding DNA: TGCAGTGCTAGAGAGCCCGGGACATGGATTGGAAACACCATATATTTT. Protein sequence: CSAREPGTWIGNTIYF.

This clonotype turned up a few times. The J gene is TRBJ1-6, the V gene TRBV4-1, with D possibly being TRBD1 (6 bases). The CDR3 loop spans 16 amino acids. Germline assignment: CDR1 MGHRA and CDR2 YSYEKL. With 0 bases removed from V and 2 bases from J, the gap between germline ends came to 8 bases. The DNA of the CDR3 is TGCGCCAGCAGCCAAGATCGGACAGCCTATAATTCACCCCTCCACTTT. Translation: CASSQDRTAYNSPLHF.

This clonotype was counted between two and nine times. V usage is TRBV19 and J usage is TRBJ2-3; D remains ambiguous. V lost 3 bases and J 6 bases, leaving 10 bases between the germline ends. This CDR3 spans 13 amino acids. Germline V CDR1 and CDR2: LNHDA, SQIVND (reference sequence). CDR3 region: CASSIGFPDTQYF. The CDR3 DNA is TGTGCCAGTAGTATCGGGTTCCCGGATACGCAGTATTTT.

This clonotype was observed many times. The chain links TRBV11-1 to TRBJ1-1; D is ambiguous. Germline V CDR1 and CDR2: SGHAT, FQDESV (reference sequence). CDR3 length: 21 residues. Trimming pared 0 bases from V and 0 bases from J, leaving 26 bases between. CDR3 amino acids: CASSLASRYRTHENMNTEAFF. In DNA, the CDR3 is TGTGCCAGCAGCTTAGCGTCTCGTTACAGAACTCACGAGAACATGAACACTGAAGCTTTCTTT.